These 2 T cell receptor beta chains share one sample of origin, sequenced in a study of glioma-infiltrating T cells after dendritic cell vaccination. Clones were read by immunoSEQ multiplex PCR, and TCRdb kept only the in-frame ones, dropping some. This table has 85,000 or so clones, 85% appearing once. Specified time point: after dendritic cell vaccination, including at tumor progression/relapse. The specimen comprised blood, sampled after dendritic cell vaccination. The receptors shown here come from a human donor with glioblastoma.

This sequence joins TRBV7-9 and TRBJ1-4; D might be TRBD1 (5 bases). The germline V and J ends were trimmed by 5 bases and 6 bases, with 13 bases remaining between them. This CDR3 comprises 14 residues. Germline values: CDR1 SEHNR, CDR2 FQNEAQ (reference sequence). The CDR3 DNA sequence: TGTGCCAGCAGCCTCGTATGGGGGGATGAAAAACTGTTTTTT. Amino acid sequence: CASSLVWGDEKLFF.

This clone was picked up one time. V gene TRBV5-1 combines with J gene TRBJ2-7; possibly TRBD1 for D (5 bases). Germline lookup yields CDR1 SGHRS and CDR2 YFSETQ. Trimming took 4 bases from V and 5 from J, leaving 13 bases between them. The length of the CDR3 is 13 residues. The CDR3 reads CASSPWSGNEQYF. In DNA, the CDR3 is TGCGCCAGCAGCCCCTGGTCAGGGAACGAGCAGTACTTC. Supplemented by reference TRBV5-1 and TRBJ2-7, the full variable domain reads KAGVTQTPRYLIKTRGQQVTLSCSPISGHRSVSWYQQTPGQGLQFLFEYFSETQRNKGNFPGRFSGRQFSNSRSEMNVSTLELGDSALYLCASSPWSGNEQYFGPGTRLTVT.